This T cell receptor beta chain was profiled in a study of blood T cell repertoires in COVID-19 (dated by TCRdb to the early 2020s). Concerning the study at large: Samples from collaborators originated in the United States, Italy and Spain and spanned both the acute and convalescent phases of COVID-19. Deeply sampled blood TCRbeta repertoires from subjects exposed to, actively infected with, or recovered from COVID-19 were included in the dataset. The repertoires were released in a freely available public database intended as a resource for research on the immune response to SARS-CoV-2. Where HLA class I and class II types were available, the types were taken from metadata supplied by the sample provider, not from assay-based typing. The material from the prospective study consisted of cDNA or gDNA derived from T cells, B-cell-depleted T cells, or PBMCs. The samples were drawn from two sources: the first 160 participants of the ongoing ImmuneRACE study, and over 1,000 subjects contributed by 6 global collaborators. A de-identified subject ID, COVID-19 status, age in years and sex were almost always included in the sample metadata.

The paper's findings and limits, for the study overall: The amount of clinical and demographic metadata varied by source and participant and was provided uncurated.

A second Seattle source provided samples from volunteer blood donors who had recovered from COVID-19. The collaborating institutions used their own protocols to collect whole blood in K2EDTA tubes. For TCRbeta analysis, collaborators shipped samples as frozen whole blood, isolated PBMCs, or DNA extracted from either of those sample types. The immunoSEQ Assay, a bias-controlled multiplex PCR, was used to amplify TCRbeta CDR3 regions from genomic DNA. The original pipeline was this. The number of nucleated cells in each sample was estimated from the amplification of reference gene primers within the assay. To quantify the absolute abundance of each unique TCRbeta CDR3 rearrangement, sequence reads were collapsed and filtered. For each sample, productive Simpson clonality was calculated as the square root of Simpson's diversity index across productive rearrangements. What TCRdb holds here is the immuneACCESS table cut down to in-frame rearrangements. Part of the clones is not present; checked against another copy, under half of the missing clones reflect an unresolved V gene, and the others are unexplained. V, J and clone size were drawn from that table, and D and trimming were deduced from the DNA. The sample includes about 230,000 clones, with roughly 84% observed a single time. Of the sample, around 1.5% falls within the top ten clones.

Worth noting for this clone: Its antigen remains unidentified. Within one base of it there is no much larger clone, and no base qualities were kept.

Including the terminal cysteine and phenylalanine, the CDR3 comprises 17 residues. Only CDR3 DNA remains: 51 bases, in frame from the first base. The junction carries 20 bases between V and J, which are trimmed by 2 bases and 4 bases respectively. CDR1 is given as MDHEN and CDR2 as SYDVKM, both from the germline V gene. This sequence uses TRBV28 and TRBJ2-5, with a weak D call of TRBD2 (6 bases match). This clonotype was sampled from a middle-aged woman who had recovered from COVID-19. The sequencing input was peripheral blood. Here is the DNA: TGTGCCAGCAGTTTACGCCCTGAAAGTAGGAGGGCAGAGACCCAGTACTTC. Translated, it gives CASSLRPESRRAETQYF. The CDR3, completed at both ends by the reference TRBV28 and TRBJ2-5 genes, gives the full variable domain DVKVTQSSRYLVKRTGEKVFLECVQDMDHENMFWYRQDPGLGLRLIYFSYDVKMKEKGDIPEGYSVSREKKERFSLILESASTNQTSMYLCASSLRPESRRAETQYFGPGTRLLVL.